This TCR beta chain was identified during a study of shared clonotypes between healthy human individuals. Assay: immunoSEQ multiplex PCR; the TCRdb copy retains only in-frame clones and omits some. Counted here are around 510,000 clones, roughly 72% occurring once; the ten biggest clones make up 12%. This receptor was taken from a middle-aged woman in good health. Some clones in this sample may be carry-over from other donors' samples. Sequencing input: PBMCs.

For the CDR3, the DNA is TGTGCCTGGGACCTGGCAGCGTACCAAGAGACCCAGTACTTC. Its protein is CAWDLAAYQETQYF. The chain recombines TRBV30 with TRBJ2-5; D is undetermined. V was pared by 5 bases and J by 0 bases, with 13 bases between. The germline gives CDR1 GTSNPN, CDR2 SVGIG (reference sequence). CDR3 length: 14 residues.